This T cell receptor (beta chain) is drawn from a study of CD8+ T cells in alopecia areata (dated by TCRdb to between 2018 and 2020). Looking at the study overall: High-throughput TCRbeta sequencing was used to examine T cell clonal expansion in alopecia areata in both the C3H/HeJ mouse model and human patients. In humans, TCRbeta sequencing was performed on scalp tissue and on sorted CD4+ and CD8+ peripheral blood T cells from healthy controls and from patients with patchy or totalis/universalis alopecia areata. Scalp clonality was compared among normal scalp (n=4), patchy alopecia areata scalp (n=8), and alopecia totalis/universalis scalp (n=8). RNA came from the PAXgene miRNA kit for fixed scalp, the miRNeasy kit for PBMCs, and the RNeasy kit for mouse skin. Amplification of TCRbeta CDR3 regions was done by immunoSEQ multiplex PCR using 35 Vbeta forward primers and 13 Jbeta reverse primers.

Remarks on this clone: Which antigen it targets is not known. One base away there is no much larger clone; base qualities are not given.

PBMCs were isolated by density centrifugation and stained for CD3, CD4 and CD8, and CD4+ and CD8+ T cells were sorted on a FACSAria. Unaffected controls provided scalp biopsies and blood samples. What the work shows at the level of the full study, not this receptor alone: TCR sequences shared between patients were less clear than in mice, possibly partly because of HLA diversity in the patient population. Unlike mouse skin, where gammadelta T cells dominate, normal human skin contains resident alphabeta T cells that get sequenced too, which complicates analysis of the scalp TCR repertoire. Lesional scalp, especially in alopecia totalis/universalis, showed higher clonality and more expanded CD8+ clones than normal scalp, suggesting antigenic drive.

Libraries were built with the immunoSEQ multiplex PCR assay. To provide template for TCR sequencing, every sample had RNA extracted and reverse transcribed into cDNA. First-strand cDNA was synthesized using SuperScript III with a 2:1 mix of oligo-dT and random hexamers. Amplification bias was assessed with a synthetic immune receptor repertoire, and residual bias was removed computationally. On the study's bioinformatics: Raw reads were preprocessed for error removal, and CDR3 was defined according to IMGT conventions as running from the conserved cysteine to phenylalanine. Clonality was computed by normalizing Shannon entropy by log2 of the number of productive unique TCRs and subtracting the result from 1. CD4 or CD8 identity of scalp clones was inferred by cross-referencing scalp TCRbeta sequences with sorted blood CD4 and CD8 repertoires. In TCRdb, the immuneACCESS table is reduced to in-frame sequences with V and J assigned. These tables do not hold every clone; where another copy was compared, an unresolved V gene accounts for under half, and the others remain unexplained. The DNA gave D and trimming, while V, J and clone size come from that table. Within this sample are about 110,000 clones, with approximately 59% of them counted one time only. In total, the top ten clones hold 20% to 25% of the sample.

Relative to germline, V is 3 bases shorter and J is 2 bases shorter, with 15 bases between their ends. CDR1 and CDR2 are drawn from the germline V gene (reference sequence): SEHNR, FQNEAQ. The CDR3 measures 16 amino acids from cysteine to phenylalanine. This entry keeps only the CDR3 DNA: 48 bases, framed from base 1. The receptor comes from a human donor in good health. Sequenced sample: CD8+ T cells sorted from blood. Rearrangement joined TRBV7-9 to TRBJ2-3, with no D gene named confidently. CDR3 loop: CASSFGFSSATDTQYF. The sequenced DNA: TGTGCCAGCAGCTTCGGATTCTCATCGGCCACAGATACGCAGTATTTT.